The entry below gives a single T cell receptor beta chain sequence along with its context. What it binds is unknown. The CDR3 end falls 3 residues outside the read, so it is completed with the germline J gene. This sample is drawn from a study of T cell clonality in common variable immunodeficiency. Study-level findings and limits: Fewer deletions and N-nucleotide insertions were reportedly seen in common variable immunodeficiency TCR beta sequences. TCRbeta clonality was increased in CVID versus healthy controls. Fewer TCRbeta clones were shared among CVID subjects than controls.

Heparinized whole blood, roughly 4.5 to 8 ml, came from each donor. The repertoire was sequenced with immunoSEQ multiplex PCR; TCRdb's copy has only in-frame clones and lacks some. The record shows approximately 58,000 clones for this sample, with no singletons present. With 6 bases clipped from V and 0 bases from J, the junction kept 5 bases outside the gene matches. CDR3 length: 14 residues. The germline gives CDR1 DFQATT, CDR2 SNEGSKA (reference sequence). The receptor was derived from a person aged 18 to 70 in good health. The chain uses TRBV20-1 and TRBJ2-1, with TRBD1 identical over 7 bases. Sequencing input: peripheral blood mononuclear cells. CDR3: CSATYRGSYNEQFF. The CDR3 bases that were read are TGCAGTGCAACTTACAGGGGCTCCTACAATGAG.